This T cell receptor beta chain was profiled in a study of CD8+ T cells in alopecia areata. Study context: Treated patients took oral tofacitinib at 5 to 10 mg twice daily.

Study outcomes and limitations: Especially in alopecia totalis/universalis, lesional scalp showed greater clonality than normal scalp did.

As regards this clone: Antigen specificity is unknown.

The CDR3 has 15 residues. Germline V lookup: CDR1 SGHDT, CDR2 YYEEEE. Trimming took 2 bases from V and 5 from J; bases not matched to a gene: 6. Following extraction, RNA underwent reverse transcription to cDNA, which served as the sequencing template. TCRdb's copy holds only in-frame clones and misses some; the assay was immunoSEQ multiplex PCR. The sample has around 98,000 clones; 35% to 50% are singletons. The J gene is TRBJ2-3, the V gene TRBV5-6; 9 positions agree with TRBD2. This TCR came from a human donor with alopecia areata. Input material: CD4+ T cells sorted from blood. CDR3 amino acids: CASSFGGGAVDTQYF. The CDR3 coding sequence is TGTGCCAGCAGCTTCGGCGGGGGGGCCGTAGATACGCAGTATTTT.